One and the same sample provided the 19 T cell receptor beta chains below, sequenced in a study of blood T cell repertoires in COVID-19 (dated by TCRdb to 2019 to 2021). Library generation was performed with the immunoSEQ multiplex PCR assay. This is the immuneACCESS table as TCRdb keeps it, with only in-frame sequences that have V and J called. A part of the clones is gone; compared with another copy, unresolved V genes explain less than half, and the rest is unexplained. Counted in this sample were under 250,000 clones; around 83% of them appeared once. The ten largest account for about 1.6% of the sample. Sequencing was performed on peripheral blood. These receptors all stem from a woman in her forties who had recovered from COVID-19.

V gene TRBV24-1 combines with J gene TRBJ1-2; possibly TRBD1 for D (6 bases). The V end lost 6 bases, the J end lost 4 bases, and 11 bases lay between the germline ends. Germline V CDR1 and CDR2: KGHDR, SFDVKD. The CDR3 runs to 13 residues. DNA for the CDR3: TGTGCCACCAGTTCTCGGGACATCTATGGCTACACCTTC. Its translation: CATSSRDIYGYTF.

The V gene is TRBV5-5, the J gene TRBJ1-4; D gene unclear. The germline V gene encodes CDR1 SGHKS and CDR2 YYEKEE (reference sequence). The CDR3 runs 15 residues. Between the trimmed V and J ends, which lost 1 base and 10 bases, there was a span of 17 bases. This CDR3 is CASSLFTSGVGKLFF. Here the CDR3 DNA reads TGTGCCAGCAGCTTGTTTACGTCCGGGGTAGGAAAACTGTTTTTT.

This chain links TRBV4-1 with TRBJ2-2; 7 bases align to TRBD2. The CDR3 has 16 amino acids. J gave up 5 bases and V 1 base, and 7 bases lay outside the gene matches. Looked up from germline, CDR1 is MGHRA and CDR2 is YSYEKL. The CDR3 region is CASSQGGTILTGELFF. For the CDR3, the DNA is TGCGCCAGCAGCCAAGGGGGGACTATCCTAACCGGGGAGCTGTTTTTT.

This clone was seen a handful of times. V is TRBV6-5 and J is TRBJ1-1; D is possibly TRBD1 (6 bases). V lost 6 bases and J 2 bases, leaving 16 bases between the germline ends. The CDR3 spans 15 residues. Germline-derived CDR1 and CDR2 are MNHEY and SVGAGI. CDR3 loop: CASSQQSGANTEAFF. In DNA, the CDR3 is TGTGCCAGCAGCCAACAATCAGGGGCTAACACTGAAGCTTTCTTT.

V and J are TRBV7-6 and TRBJ2-1; D unclear. Germline lookup yields CDR1 SGHVS and CDR2 FNYEAQ. There are 16 residues in the CDR3. Trimming took off 5 bases at V and 0 bases at J, with 14 bases between the two ends. The CDR3 region has the DNA TGTGCCAGCAGCCCCCTCCCCCTAAGCTCCTACAATGAGCAGTTCTTC. It is translated as CASSPLPLSSYNEQFF.

The table lists this clone with a few counts. The genes are TRBV6-6 and TRBJ2-2; TRBD1 matches at 11 bases. This CDR3 comprises 15 residues. CDR1 and CDR2 (germline): MNHNY, SVGAGI (reference sequence). V gave up 6 bases and J gave up 7 bases; unmatched junction bases: 7. The CDR3 region has the DNA TGTGCCAGCAGCGCCGGGACAGGGGGGAGCGGGGAGCTGTTTTTT. Its protein is CASSAGTGGSGELFF.

The rearrangement uses TRBV3-1 (or the pseudogene TRBV3-2) and TRBJ2-7; TRBD1 matches at 8 bases. This CDR3 region has 16 residues. CDR1 LGHDT and CDR2 YNNKEL come from the germline V gene (reference sequence). Trimming at V came to 0 bases and at J to 5 bases, leaving 9 bases not matched to a gene. CDR3 sequence reads: CASSQDWRTGINEQYF. CDR3 bases: TGTGCCAGCAGCCAAGATTGGCGGACAGGGATCAACGAGCAGTACTTC.

The gene calls are TRBV6-1 and TRBJ1-3; D uncertain. The CDR3 extends over 16 amino acids. Germline CDR1 and CDR2: MNHNS and SASEGT. Trimming shortened V by 1 base and J by 4 bases, and 14 bases separated the two germline ends. The CDR3: CASSEVYSSAGNTIYF. The DNA of the CDR3 is TGTGCCAGCAGTGAAGTCTACAGTTCGGCGGGAAACACCATATATTTT.

The J gene is TRBJ1-1, the V gene TRBV30; D possibly corresponds to TRBD1 (6 bases). Germline V gene data show CDR1 as GTSNPN and CDR2 as SVGIG (reference sequence). CDR3 length: 13 residues. V was shortened by 3 bases and J by 3 bases, with 11 bases between the two germline ends. CDR3 nucleotides: TGTGCCTGGAGCGGGAGGGGGGACACTGAAGCTTTCTTT. It yields the protein CAWSGRGDTEAFF.

The chain employs TRBV19 and TRBJ2-1, with 8 nucleotides matching TRBD2. V shed 3 bases, J shed 6 bases, and the junction held 4 bases outside the gene matches. Germline assignment: CDR1 LNHDA and CDR2 SQIVND (reference sequence). The CDR3 contains 14 residues. In DNA, the CDR3 is TGTGCCAGTAGTATCCGACTAGCGTCCAATGAGCAGTTCTTC. Translated, it gives CASSIRLASNEQFF.

The chain links TRBV29-1 to TRBJ2-7, with 8 bases that match TRBD1. V was pared by 5 bases and J by 8 bases, with 11 bases of the junction left unmatched. Germline V gene lookup returns CDR1 SQVTM and CDR2 ANQGSEA. CDR3 length: 13 amino acids. The CDR3 nucleotides read TGCAGCGTTACTACCTGGGACAGGCAAAAGCAGTACTTC. Protein sequence: CSVTTWDRQKQYF.

The chain links TRBV6-5 to TRBJ2-1; 9 bases are a match to TRBD1. This CDR3 is built from 12 residues. Germline V gene data show CDR1 as MNHEY and CDR2 as SVGAGI. With V trimmed by 10 bases and J by 10 bases, 8 bases remained unmatched. CDR3 loop: CATDTGGLEQFF. In nucleotides, the CDR3 is TGTGCCACCGATACAGGGGGCTTGGAGCAGTTCTTC.

The V and J genes are TRBV2 and TRBJ1-4, with 7 bases identical to TRBD1. CDR3 size: 17 residues. After removal of 4 bases from V and 6 bases from J, the junction contained 14 bases not matched to a gene. Germline V gene data show CDR1 as SNHLY and CDR2 as FYNNEI. CDR3 DNA sequence: TGTGCCAGCAGTGGAACCGGGACAGCCCACCCTGATGAAAAACTGTTTTTT. Its protein is CASSGTGTAHPDEKLFF.

J is TRBJ1-2 and V is TRBV19, with 8 nucleotides matching TRBD1. V lost 6 bases, J lost 6 bases, and 6 bases stayed unmatched. There are 13 residues in the CDR3. Looked up from germline, CDR1 is LNHDA and CDR2 is SQIVND (reference sequence). CDR3 amino acids: CASRRTGRDGYTF. The CDR3 nucleotides read TGTGCCAGTAGAAGGACAGGGCGAGATGGCTACACCTTC.

The chain uses TRBV5-1 and TRBJ2-1; 7 bases fit TRBD2. V gave up 4 bases and J gave up 4 bases; unmatched junction bases: 5. CDR1 and CDR2 from the germline V gene are SGHRS and YFSETQ. The CDR3 runs 14 residues. CDR3 sequence reads: CASSPGTTYNEQFF. The CDR3 DNA reads TGCGCCAGCAGCCCCGGGACTACATACAATGAGCAGTTCTTC. Based on the CDR3 plus reference TRBV5-1 and TRBJ2-1, the full variable domain is KAGVTQTPRYLIKTRGQQVTLSCSPISGHRSVSWYQQTPGQGLQFLFEYFSETQRNKGNFPGRFSGRQFSNSRSEMNVSTLELGDSALYLCASSPGTTYNEQFFGPGTRLTVL.

The chain links TRBV10-2 to TRBJ1-2; TRBD1 agrees at 7 bases. Germline values: CDR1 WSHSY, CDR2 SAAADI. This CDR3 contains 11 residues. Unmatched junction bases numbered 3, after V lost 7 bases and J lost 7 bases. CDR3: CASNQGGGYTF. CDR3 DNA sequence: TGCGCCAGCAATCAGGGGGGTGGCTACACCTTC.

This clone was seen ten or more times. The rearrangement links TRBV2 to TRBJ1-5, with D maybe TRBD1 (6 bases). Trimming shortened V by 8 bases and J by 9 bases, and 17 bases separated the two germline ends. Germline CDR1 is SNHLY and CDR2 is FYNNEI. The CDR3 sequence is 13 residues long. CDR3 loop: CASCWGTTRPQHF. In DNA, the CDR3 is TGTGCCAGCTGCTGGGGGACAACCAGGCCCCAGCATTTT.

The chain carries TRBV28 and TRBJ2-3; D is unresolved. The germline V gene has CDR1 MDHEN and CDR2 SYDVKM. The CDR3 has 16 residues. V was cut by 3 bases and J by 0 bases, with 13 bases left in between. In DNA form, the CDR3 reads TGTGCCAGCAGTTTCCCGTGGGCATCTAGCACAGATACGCAGTATTTT. Protein: CASSFPWASSTDTQYF.

The V call is TRBV4-2, the J call TRBJ1-1; D is unresolved. V gave up 2 bases and J gave up 1 base, with 8 bases separating them. CDR3 size: 14 residues. The germline V gene encodes CDR1 LGHNA and CDR2 YNFKEQ. DNA of the CDR3: TGTGCCAGCAGCCAATTTCTTTCGAACACTGAAGCTTTCTTT. It specifies CASSQFLSNTEAFF.